This T cell receptor (beta chain) was captured by sequencing in a study of blood T cell repertoires in COVID-19 (dated by TCRdb to 2019 to 2021). Looking at the study overall: The collaborator samples originated in the United States, Italy and Spain and spanned the acute and convalescent phases of COVID-19. The material from the prospective study consisted of cDNA or gDNA derived from T cells, B-cell-depleted T cells, or PBMCs. Deeply sampled blood TCRbeta repertoires from subjects exposed to, actively infected with, or recovered from COVID-19 were included in the dataset. The repertoires were released in a freely available public database meant as a resource for research on the immune response to SARS-CoV-2. Samples came from the ongoing ImmuneRACE study (first 160 participants) plus 1,254 subjects from 6 global collaborators. Nearly every sample came with metadata listing a de-identified subject ID, COVID-19 status, age in years and sex. Where HLA class I and class II types were available, the types were taken from metadata supplied by the sample provider, not from assay-based typing. What the work shows at the level of the full study, not this receptor alone: The amount of clinical and demographic metadata varied by source and participant and was provided uncurated.

Samples from volunteer blood donors who had recovered from COVID-19 were contributed by a second Seattle source. Each collaborating institution followed its own protocols to collect whole blood in K2EDTA tubes. For TCRbeta analysis, collaborators shipped samples as frozen whole blood, isolated PBMCs, or DNA extracted from either of those sample types. In the case of this clone: Its target antigen remains unknown. No qualities accompany the bases; no much larger clone lies one base away.

TCRbeta CDR3 regions were amplified from genomic DNA by means of the immunoSEQ Assay, a bias-controlled multiplex PCR. From the authors' description of their analysis: The number of nucleated cells in each sample was estimated by amplification of reference gene primers within the assay. To quantify the absolute abundance of each unique TCRbeta CDR3 rearrangement, sequence reads were collapsed and filtered. For each sample, productive Simpson clonality was calculated as the square root of Simpson's diversity index across productive rearrangements. This immuneACCESS table, as held by TCRdb, lists in-frame sequences with V and J called but not all clones. Of the missing ones, under half trace to an unresolved V gene in checked studies; the others have no known cause. From that table come the V and J calls and clone size; the DNA was used to work out D and trimming. The sample includes around 150,000 clones, with roughly 87% observed a single time. Under 5% of the sample is held by the ten biggest clonotypes.

The CDR3, from cysteine to phenylalanine, totals 11 residues. Only the CDR3 DNA is retained, 33 bases long and in frame from the first base. Between the V and J ends, shortened by 6 bases and 4 bases respectively, the junction contains 3 bases. In the germline V gene, CDR1 corresponds to MDHEN and CDR2 to SYDVKM. The sequenced sample consisted of peripheral blood. This receptor chain uses TRBV28 and TRBJ1-4; the D gene is unclear. The TCR comes from a woman aged 60-75 years who had recovered from COVID-19. The CDR3 protein: CASSYNEKLFF. The DNA sequence is TGTGCCAGCAGCTATAATGAAAAACTGTTTTTT.